The source of this TCR beta chain is a study of Graves' ophthalmopathy and Graves' hyperthyroidism. Germline V gives CDR1 SGHTA, CDR2 FQGNSA. V dropped 5 bases and J dropped 4 bases, with 11 bases sitting between them. The CDR3 covers 14 residues. Using RNA transcripts, the TCR beta CDR3 regions were amplified. The library came from an HTBI-primed first-round RT-PCR and a second-round multiplex PCR. TCRdb fed the multiplex PCR reads into MiXCR, producing one record per CDR3 protein. The sample comprises approximately 410,000 distinct CDR3 sequences, approximately 15% of which are singletons, and approximately 7% rests with the top ten. Details on this clonotype: The CDR3 does not end in the conserved phenylalanine or tryptophan, so this is likely a read error.

The origin of this receptor is a woman aged 18-30 years with stable Graves' hyperthyroidism. This chain uses TRBV7-2 with TRBJ2-2; tentative D call: TRBD1 (6 bases). The source material was peripheral blood. The CDR3 loop is CASSGGPVTGELFS. For the CDR3, the DNA is TGTGCCAGCAGCGGGGGCCCGGTCACCGGGGAGCTGTTTTCT.